This T cell receptor beta chain was observed in a study of T-cell memory formation after mild COVID-19. In the study overall: Clusters were largely donor specific.

Ten or more counts support this clonotype. The antigen is unknown. Trimming pared 2 bases from V and 0 bases from J, leaving 17 bases between. Looked up from germline, CDR1 is SGHDN and CDR2 is FVKESK. This CDR3 contains 18 residues. Constant-segment primers and 5'RACE yielded cDNA libraries for TCR alpha and TCR beta, each carrying sample barcodes and UMIs. TCRdb re-called the 5' RACE reads through MiXCR, storing one row per CDR3 protein. The table includes 30,000 to 45,000 distinct CDR3 sequences, 9.5% to 12% detected once. Study-wide results and limits: That cross-reactive memory joined was suggested by some responding clones appearing in pre-infection memory.

The chain combines TRBV14 with TRBJ2-1, with D uncertain. Source material: PBMCs or a T cell subset sorted from them (not recorded which). The sequence came from a man between 18 and 29 years old who had mild COVID-19 (a few samples of this study predate the infection). Cell type and time point are not known. Here the CDR3 DNA reads TGTGCCAGCAGCCAATATACGGGCGGTTCGAGCTCCTACAATGAGCAGTTCTTC. It translates to CASSQYTGGSSSYNEQFF.